This T cell receptor (beta chain) derives from a study of T cell responses to AZD1222 COVID-19 vaccine. Study context: Second-dose schedules of about 4 or about 12 weeks were combined.

There are 15 residues in the CDR3. The germline gives CDR1 SGHDT, CDR2 YYEEEE. V shed 4 bases, J shed 5 bases, and the junction held 5 bases outside the gene matches. The repertoire was sequenced with immunoSEQ multiplex PCR; TCRdb's copy has only in-frame clones and lacks some. The data hold tens of thousands of clones, with roughly 90% observed a single time. This clone was found once. Antigen specificity is unknown. Overall study findings and caveats: Just a handful of AZD1222 recipients were seropositive at baseline. A mostly white British donor set with more females was recruited, and clonal diversity was possibly underestimated. Repertoire sampling happened only post peak T cell response.

Sequencing used peripheral blood, obtained on day 0 of AZD1222 vaccination. This TCR was sampled from an adult in good health. The J gene is TRBJ2-2, the V gene TRBV5-6; 10 positions match TRBD2. CDR3 region: CASSPDSGGTGELFF. The CDR3 DNA follows: TGTGCCAGCAGCCCGGATAGCGGGGGGACCGGGGAGCTGTTTTTT.